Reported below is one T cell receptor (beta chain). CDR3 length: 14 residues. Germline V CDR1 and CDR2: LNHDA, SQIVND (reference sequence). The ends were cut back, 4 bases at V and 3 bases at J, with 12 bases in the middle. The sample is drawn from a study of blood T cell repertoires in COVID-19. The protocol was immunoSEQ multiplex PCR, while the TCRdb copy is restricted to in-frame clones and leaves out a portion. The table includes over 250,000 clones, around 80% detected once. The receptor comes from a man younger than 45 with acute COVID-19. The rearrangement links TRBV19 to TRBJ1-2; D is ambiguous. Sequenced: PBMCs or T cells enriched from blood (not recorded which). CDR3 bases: TGTGCCAGTAGTAACCCCGGTCTTGACTATGGCTACACCTTC. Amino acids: CASSNPGLDYGYTF.